The 15 T cell receptor beta chains below come from one sample, sequenced in a study of blood T cell repertoires in COVID-19. Assay used: immunoSEQ multiplex PCR; TCRdb lists only in-frame clones, some missing. Here the sample spans under 200,000 clones, about four fifths being singletons. Input material: PBMCs or T cells enriched from blood (not recorded which). The receptors stem from a woman aged 60 to 75 who had recovered from COVID-19.

The genes are TRBV10-3 and TRBJ2-6; D perhaps matches TRBD1 (5 bases). The germline gives CDR1 ENHRY, CDR2 SYGVKD. Trimming took off 10 bases at V and 2 bases at J, with 12 bases between the two ends. The CDR3 has 14 amino acids. The CDR3 spells CATTVGAGANVLTF. CDR3 sequence (DNA): TGTGCCACCACGGTAGGGGCTGGGGCCAACGTCCTGACTTTC.

The chain joins TRBV29-1 to TRBJ2-1, with TRBD1 matching 9 bases. The germline gives CDR1 SQVTM, CDR2 ANQGSEA. After removal of 7 bases from V and 6 bases from J, the junction contained 10 bases not matched to a gene. This CDR3 spans 14 amino acids. The CDR3 reads CSATGTGSTNEQFF. CDR3 nucleotides: TGCAGCGCCACCGGGACAGGGTCTACCAATGAGCAGTTCTTC.

The V gene is TRBV3-1 (or the pseudogene TRBV3-2), the J gene TRBJ1-2; TRBD1 aligns across 8 bases. Germline V gene sequence: CDR1 LGHDT, CDR2 YNNKEL (reference sequence). This CDR3 contains 14 residues. Trimming cost V 3 bases and J 6 bases; bases outside gene matches: 6. The CDR3 sequence: CASSHNADRDGYTF. The DNA of the CDR3 is TGTGCCAGCAGCCATAACGCGGACAGGGATGGCTACACCTTC.

This clone showed up many times. This chain links TRBV3-1 (or the pseudogene TRBV3-2) with TRBJ1-2; TRBD1 agrees at 10 bases. There are 15 residues in the CDR3. CDR1 LGHDT and CDR2 YNNKEL come from the germline V gene (reference sequence). After removal of 1 base from V and 2 bases from J, the junction contained 1 base not matched to a gene. In DNA, the CDR3 is TGTGCCAGCAGCCAAGCGGGACAGGGGAACTATGGCTACACCTTC. It specifies CASSQAGQGNYGYTF.

The chain joins TRBV19 to TRBJ2-3; maybe TRBD2 (5 bases). The ends were cut back, 1 base at V and 0 bases at J, with 14 bases in the middle. The CDR3 is made up of 17 amino acids. Germline V gene lookup returns CDR1 LNHDA and CDR2 SQIVND (reference sequence). CDR3 DNA: TGTGCCAGTAGTATAGGCTCCAAGACGGGGAGCACAGATACGCAGTATTTT. Encoded protein: CASSIGSKTGSTDTQYF.

The CDR3 loop reads CATSPPGNQPQHF. The CDR3, as DNA: TGTGCCACCAGCCCACCGGGCAATCAGCCCCAGCATTTT. This sequence joins TRBV24-1 and TRBJ1-5; no clear D gene. The CDR3 is made up of 13 amino acids. Between the trimmed V and J ends, which lost 7 bases and 2 bases, there was a span of 8 bases. CDR1 is KGHDR, CDR2 SFDVKD, per germline.

The chain carries TRBV7-3 and TRBJ1-1; TRBD1 might be the D (5 bases). Germline loops: CDR1 SGHTA, CDR2 FQGTGA. V lost 6 bases and J 3 bases, leaving 11 bases between the germline ends. CDR3 length equals 13 residues. For the CDR3, the DNA is TGTGCCAGCAGACCAGACAGATACACTGAAGCTTTCTTT. Protein sequence: CASRPDRYTEAFF.

The count of this clone is one. The CDR3, as DNA: TGTGCCAGCAGTTTGTCGGACTCCACAGATACGCAGTATTTT. As protein: CASSLSDSTDTQYF. The chain has TRBV27 and TRBJ2-3, with D possibly TRBD2 on 5 matching bases. Trimming took 3 bases from V and 2 from J, leaving 9 bases between them. CDR3 length: 14 amino acids. Germline loops: CDR1 MNHEY, CDR2 SMNVEV (reference sequence).

This sequence joins TRBV7-8 and TRBJ2-3, with D possibly matching TRBD2 (5 bases). From germline, CDR1 is SGHVS and CDR2 FQNEAQ. The CDR3 spans 16 residues. The V end was cut by 5 bases, the J end by 0 bases, with 15 bases between. DNA for the CDR3: TGTGCCAGCAGCCCCCTTAGAGGGTATAGCACAGATACGCAGTATTTT. It specifies CASSPLRGYSTDTQYF. The full variable domain, its missing parts supplied by reference TRBV7-8 and TRBJ2-3, is GAGVSQSPRYKVAKRGQDVALRCDPISGHVSLFWYQQALGQGPEFLTYFQNEAQLDKSGLPSDRFFAERPEGSVSTLKIQRTQQEDSAVYLCASSPLRGYSTDTQYFGPGTRLTVL.

This clone turned up a few times. The chain couples TRBV7-2 to TRBJ2-1, with 12 bases lining up with TRBD2. The CDR3 is 15 amino acids. With 4 bases clipped from V and 9 bases from J, the junction kept 7 bases outside the gene matches. CDR1 is SGHTA, CDR2 FQGNSA, per germline. The CDR3 sequence: CASSSASGGASEQFF. The DNA of the CDR3 is TGTGCCAGCAGCTCGGCTAGCGGGGGGGCCAGTGAGCAGTTCTTC.

The chain couples TRBV10-3 to TRBJ1-2; 12 bases match TRBD1. Germline lookup yields CDR1 ENHRY and CDR2 SYGVKD. The CDR3 totals 14 residues. V was clipped by 6 bases and J by 2 bases; unmatched bases: 1. CDR3 residues: CAIRGTGGNYGYTF. The CDR3 coding sequence is TGTGCCATCAGGGGGACAGGGGGCAACTATGGCTACACCTTC.

Turning to this clone: One end of the junction does not line up with germline, which may come from a read error. The V call is TRBV3-1 (or the pseudogene TRBV3-2), the J call TRBJ1-2, with D maybe TRBD1 (5 bases). The length of the CDR3 is 15 residues. CDR1 is LGHDT, CDR2 YNNKEL, per germline (reference sequence). This chain's CDR3 is CVSSLQEGVGYGYTF. The DNA for the CDR3 is TGTGTCAGCAGCCTACAGGAGGGAGTGGGCTATGGCTACACCTTC.

V gene TRBV6-5 combines with J gene TRBJ2-2; 7 bases agree with TRBD1. The CDR3 contains 14 residues. The V segment lost 4 bases and the J segment 5 bases; nucleotides outside the gene matches: 4. Germline CDR1 reads MNHEY; CDR2 reads SVGAGI. CDR3 loop: CASSSQGVTGELFF. The CDR3 nucleotides read TGTGCCAGCAGTTCTCAGGGGGTGACCGGGGAGCTGTTTTTT.

This clone has just a few counts. The chain joins TRBV6-5 to TRBJ2-1; maybe TRBD1 (6 bases). V was pared by 6 bases and J by 9 bases, with 9 bases between. Germline CDR1 reads MNHEY; CDR2 reads SVGAGI. The CDR3 runs to 11 residues. CDR3 bases: TGTGCCAGCAGACAGGGACGTGAGCAGTTCTTC. This translates into CASRQGREQFF.

This chain connects TRBV1 to TRBJ2-5; the table's D call, TRBD2, has no DNA check behind it. TRBV1 is a pseudogene. The CDR3 is 18 residues long. The CDR3 protein is CTSSQVLGRGGGRETQYF. In DNA, the CDR3 is TGCACCAGCAGCCAAGTGTTAGGGCGGGGCGGGGGGAGAGAGACCCAGTACTTC.